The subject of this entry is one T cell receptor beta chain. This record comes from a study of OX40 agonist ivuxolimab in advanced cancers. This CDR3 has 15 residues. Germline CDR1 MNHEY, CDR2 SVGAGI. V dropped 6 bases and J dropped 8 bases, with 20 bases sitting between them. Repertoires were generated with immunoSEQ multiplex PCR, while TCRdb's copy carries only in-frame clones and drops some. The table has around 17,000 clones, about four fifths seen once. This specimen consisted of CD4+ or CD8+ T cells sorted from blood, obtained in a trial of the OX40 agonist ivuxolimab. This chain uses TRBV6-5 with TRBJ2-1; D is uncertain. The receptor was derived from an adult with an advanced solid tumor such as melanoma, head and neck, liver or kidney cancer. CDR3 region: CASSQFLDGVDEQFF. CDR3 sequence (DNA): TGTGCCAGCAGCCAATTTCTAGACGGAGTCGATGAGCAGTTCTTC.